The 29 T cell receptor beta chains in this list originate from one sample, sequenced in a study of T cells in localized non-small cell lung cancer. TCRdb keeps only in-frame clones here, not all; method: immunoSEQ multiplex PCR. The repertoire holds approximately 28,000 clones, about 80% seen once, with about 5.4% in the top ten. Sequenced material: peripheral blood mononuclear cells, taken before any cancer treatment. Receptor source: a man between 40 and 69 years old with stage III lung adenocarcinoma.

V is TRBV18 and J is TRBJ2-7; D is unclear. The CDR3 is 15 amino acids. Trimming took off 3 bases at V and 0 bases at J, with 12 bases between the two ends. CDR1 is KGHSH, CDR2 LQKENI, per germline. CDR3 nucleotide sequence: TGTGCCAGCTCACCCATAATAAGACACTCCTACGAGCAGTACGTC. Residues: CASSPIIRHSYEQYV.

The rearrangement uses TRBV28 and TRBJ1-2; D not certain. The V and J ends lost 3 bases and 4 bases respectively, with 6 bases between them. The CDR3 spans 12 residues. Germline CDR1 reads MDHEN; CDR2 reads SYDVKM. CDR3 nucleotides: TGTGCCAGCAGTTTTCGCAGCTATGGCTACACCTTC. It is translated as CASSFRSYGYTF.

The chain employs TRBV11-3 and TRBJ2-3; TRBD2 might be the D (5 bases). The V and J ends lost 4 bases and 0 bases respectively, with 5 bases between them. CDR1 is SGHNT, CDR2 YENEEA, per germline. The CDR3 contains 13 residues. The CDR3 bases are TGTGCCAGCAGCTGGACTAGCACAGATACGCAGTATTTT. This sequence encodes CASSWTSTDTQYF.

V and J are TRBV5-1 and TRBJ2-3, with TRBD2 matching 8 bases. Trimming at V came to 1 base and at J to 2 bases, leaving 18 bases not matched to a gene. The CDR3 loop spans 20 amino acids. Germline CDR1 reads SGHRS; CDR2 reads YFSETQ. The CDR3 nucleotides are TGCGCCAGCAGCTTGACCACCAGAGCGGGGGCCCATTTGACCACAGATACGCAGTATTTT. This encodes CASSLTTRAGAHLTTDTQYF.

The chain joins TRBV5-4 to TRBJ2-1; tentative D call: TRBD2 (6 bases). Germline V gene data show CDR1 as SGHNT and CDR2 as YYREEE (reference sequence). The CDR3 runs to 16 residues. V lost 0 bases, J lost 6 bases, and 16 bases lay in between. CDR3 residues: CASSLAGVPLFNEQFF. In DNA form, the CDR3 reads TGTGCCAGCAGCTTGGCGGGGGTACCACTTTTCAATGAGCAGTTCTTC.

The chain employs TRBV30 and TRBJ2-2; 7 bases are a match to TRBD1. Germline trimming cut 3 bases from V and 0 bases from J; bases unmatched to any gene: 7. This CDR3 comprises 16 residues. The germline V gene has CDR1 GTSNPN and CDR2 SVGIG (reference sequence). The CDR3 DNA reads as TGTGCCTGGAGACGACGGACAGGATCGAACACCGGGGAGCTGTTTTTT. This encodes CAWRRRTGSNTGELFF.

This chain joins TRBV6-1 and TRBJ2-6; weak D call: TRBD2 (5 bases). CDR3 length: 17 residues. Per germline, CDR1 MNHNS and CDR2 SASEGT. The V gene lost 1 base and the J gene lost 0 bases, with 10 bases spanning the gap. The CDR3 DNA follows: TGTGCCAGCAGTGAAGGTCACGGGAACTCTGGGGCCAACGTCCTGACTTTC. Translated, it gives CASSEGHGNSGANVLTF.

This chain connects TRBV14 to TRBJ2-3, with D uncertain. V shed 4 bases and J shed 6 bases, with 20 bases lying between them. Germline CDR1 reads SGHDN; CDR2 reads FVKESK. The CDR3 sequence is 16 residues long. In nucleotides, the CDR3 is TGTGCCAGCAGCCCCCCGATAGTTTCGAAGTTGGATACGCAGTATTTT. It encodes CASSPPIVSKLDTQYF. Combining the CDR3 with reference TRBV14 and TRBJ2-3 gives the whole variable domain EAGVTQFPSHSVIEKGQTVTLRCDPISGHDNLYWYRRVMGKEIKFLLHFVKESKQDESGMPNNRFLAERTGGTYSTLKVQPAELEDSGVYFCASSPPIVSKLDTQYFGPGTRLTVL.

Concerning this clone: Germline and junction disagree at one end, which may indicate a read error. This chain uses TRBV7-7 with TRBJ2-2; no clear D gene. The germline V gene has CDR1 SSHAT and CDR2 FNYEAQ (reference sequence). This CDR3 has 13 residues. The CDR3 DNA reads as TGTGCTAGCAGCTTAGGGTCCCCCGGGGAGCTGTTTTTT. It translates to CASSLGSPGELFF.

V gene TRBV10-2 combines with J gene TRBJ1-1; D is possibly TRBD1 (6 bases). V was trimmed by 0 bases and J by 0 bases, leaving 17 bases between them. From germline, CDR1 is WSHSY and CDR2 SAAADI. The CDR3 loop spans 18 amino acids. The CDR3 nucleotides read TGCGCCAGCAGTGAGTCGGGCCAGGGGTTAGACGTGAACACTGAAGCTTTCTTT. Protein product: CASSESGQGLDVNTEAFF.

CDR3 loop: CARPLPNEQFF. The CDR3 DNA follows: TGTGCCAGACCCCTTCCCAATGAGCAGTTCTTC. The chain combines TRBV19 with TRBJ2-1, with D unresolved. Trimming removed 9 bases at V and 6 bases at J, with 9 bases between. Germline V lookup: CDR1 LNHDA, CDR2 SQIVND (reference sequence). The CDR3 runs 11 residues.

The chain couples TRBV15 to TRBJ2-5; 11 bases fit TRBD2. CDR1 is LNHNV and CDR2 is YYDKDF in the germline V gene (reference sequence). V was pared by 0 bases and J by 2 bases, with 8 bases of the junction left unmatched. CDR3 length: 18 amino acids. CDR3 sequence: CATSREGSPSGGQETQYF. CDR3 DNA: TGTGCCACCAGCAGAGAAGGGTCCCCTAGCGGGGGGCAAGAGACCCAGTACTTC.

This clone occurred a few times. V usage is TRBV5-4 and J usage is TRBJ1-5; D possibly corresponds to TRBD1 (5 bases). Trimming shortened V by 2 bases and J by 4 bases, and 7 bases separated the two germline ends. CDR1 is SGHNT and CDR2 is YYREEE in the germline V gene (reference sequence). The CDR3 covers 13 residues. CDR3 sequence: CASSFQGNQPQHF. In nucleotides, the CDR3 is TGTGCCAGCAGCTTCCAGGGTAATCAGCCCCAGCATTTT.

The V gene is TRBV25-1, the J gene TRBJ1-6; 7 bases align to TRBD1. CDR1 and CDR2 (germline): MGHDK, SYGVNS. The V segment lost 5 bases and the J segment 6 bases; nucleotides outside the gene matches: 4. The CDR3 runs 14 residues. The CDR3 loop is CASSTGQLNSPLHF. CDR3 DNA: TGTGCCAGCAGTACGGGACAGCTTAATTCACCCCTCCACTTT.

The rearrangement joins TRBV7-6 to TRBJ1-1; D is undetermined. The V gene lost 5 bases and the J gene lost 1 base, with 14 bases spanning the gap. CDR3 size: 15 residues. Per the germline V gene, CDR1 is SGHVS and CDR2 is FNYEAQ. The CDR3 sequence is CASSAYGPSNTEAFF. The DNA for the CDR3 is TGTGCCAGCAGCGCCTACGGTCCCTCGAACACTGAAGCTTTCTTT.

The chain links TRBV28 to TRBJ1-4, with D tentatively TRBD1 (5 bases). The CDR3 covers 14 residues. The ends were cut back, 7 bases at V and 8 bases at J, with 17 bases in the middle. The germline CDR1 and CDR2 sequences are MDHEN and SYDVKM. CDR3 sequence reads: CASTTGRVMEKLFF. CDR3 DNA: TGTGCCAGCACCACGGGCAGGGTGATGGAAAAACTGTTTTTT.

This chain connects TRBV9 to TRBJ2-3; 9 bases fit TRBD2. The junction had 3 bases not matched to a gene; V was cut back by 0 bases and J by 4 bases. This CDR3 spans 15 amino acids. CDR1 SGDLS and CDR2 YYNGEE come from the germline V gene. The CDR3 DNA reads as TGTGCCAGCAGCGTAGTAGCGGGAGCCCCAGATACGCAGTATTTT. Its translation: CASSVVAGAPDTQYF.

The V and J genes are TRBV5-1 and TRBJ1-1; D uncertain. Trimming removed 5 bases from V and 5 bases from J, with 10 bases in between. The CDR3 runs to 12 residues. In germline, CDR1 is SGHRS, CDR2 YFSETQ. CDR3 in amino acids: CASSQRGTEAFF. In DNA form, the CDR3 reads TGCGCCAGCAGTCAACGTGGGACTGAAGCTTTCTTT.

The J gene is TRBJ1-3, the V gene TRBV6-1; unclear D gene. Germline V gene sequence: CDR1 MNHNS, CDR2 SASEGT. V lost 6 bases and J lost 0, with 6 bases in between. The CDR3 is 13 residues long. Here the CDR3 DNA reads TGTGCCAGCAGGCTGAACTCTGGAAACACCATATATTTT. Translated, it gives CASRLNSGNTIYF.

The chain recombines TRBV21-1 with TRBJ2-7; the table gives TRBD2 as D, unverified against the DNA. TRBV21-1 is a pseudogene segment. The CDR3 consists of 10 residues. The CDR3 region has the DNA TGTGCCAGCGGAGGCTACGAGCAGTACGTC. Translated: CASGGYEQYV.

The chain has TRBV19 and TRBJ1-3; the D is unclear. This CDR3 region has 14 residues. V shed 10 bases and J shed 4 bases, with 17 bases lying between them. Germline V gives CDR1 LNHDA, CDR2 SQIVND (reference sequence). Here the CDR3 reads CATKTDIQGNTIYF. The CDR3 nucleotides read TGTGCCACCAAAACCGATATACAGGGAAACACCATATATTTT.

This clone was counted between two and nine times. Other DNA sequences in the same sample also yield this CDR3. This sequence joins TRBV6-1 and TRBJ1-2, with D unresolved. The length of the CDR3 is 13 residues. The germline V gene has CDR1 MNHNS and CDR2 SASEGT. V gave up 2 bases and J gave up 3 bases, with 7 bases separating them. The CDR3 DNA follows: TGTGCCAGCAGTGAAACGGGATACTATGGCTACACCTTC. This gives the protein CASSETGYYGYTF.

The sample holds one count of this clone. The gene calls are TRBV19 and TRBJ2-3; a possible D gene is TRBD1 (5 bases). The CDR3 totals 16 residues. Germline V CDR1 and CDR2: LNHDA, SQIVND (reference sequence). V lost 3 bases to trimming and J lost 0 bases, with 13 bases between them. The CDR3, as DNA: TGTGCCAGTAGTATCGGTACAGGCTCTAGCACAGATACGCAGTATTTT. Translation gives CASSIGTGSSTDTQYF.

J is TRBJ1-5 and V is TRBV6-6, with 7 bases lining up with TRBD1. J lost 4 bases, V lost 5 bases, and 5 bases had no gene match. Germline assignment: CDR1 MNHNY and CDR2 SVGAGI (reference sequence). The CDR3 length is 14 residues. DNA for the CDR3: TGTGCCAGCAGTAGGGACAGTACTAATCAGCCCCAGCATTTT. Its protein product is CASSRDSTNQPQHF.

V gene TRBV7-3 combines with J gene TRBJ1-2; D unresolved. This CDR3 spans 14 amino acids. The V end lost 5 bases, the J end lost 3 bases, and 13 bases lay between the germline ends. Per germline, CDR1 SGHTA and CDR2 FQGTGA. Here the CDR3 reads CASSPDGGDYGYTF. The CDR3 DNA sequence: TGTGCCAGCAGCCCCGACGGCGGGGACTATGGCTACACCTTC. The full variable domain, rest sourced from reference TRBV7-3 and TRBJ1-2, is GAGVSQTPSNKVTEKGKYVELRCDPISGHTALYWYRQSLGQGPEFLIYFQGTGAADDSGLPNDRFFAVRPEGSVSTLKIQRTERGDSAVYLCASSPDGGDYGYTFGSGTRLTVV.

This chain connects TRBV5-5 to TRBJ1-5; D is ambiguous. This CDR3 is 15 amino acids long. Germline V gene lookup returns CDR1 SGHKS and CDR2 YYEKEE (reference sequence). Trimming stripped 0 bases from V and 0 bases from J, with 7 bases between. The chain's CDR3 is CASSLAVYSNQPQHF. DNA of the CDR3: TGTGCCAGCAGCTTGGCTGTTTATAGCAATCAGCCCCAGCATTTT.

The chain has TRBV27 and TRBJ2-4, with D perhaps TRBD2 (6 bases). Looked up from germline, CDR1 is MNHEY and CDR2 is SMNVEV (reference sequence). Trimming removed 6 bases at V and 8 bases at J, with 11 bases between. The CDR3 runs 12 residues. The chain's CDR3 is CASSPRGDIQYF. CDR3 bases: TGTGCCAGCAGCCCGCGGGGTGACATTCAGTACTTC.

The chain uses TRBV5-1 and TRBJ2-3; 13 bases align to TRBD2. CDR1 is SGHRS and CDR2 is YFSETQ in the germline V gene. There are 15 residues in the CDR3. With V trimmed by 0 bases and J by 8 bases, 3 bases remained unmatched. The CDR3 here is CASSLGLAGGGTQYF. The CDR3 DNA is TGCGCCAGCAGCTTGGGACTAGCGGGGGGAGGTACGCAGTATTTT.

The rearrangement joins TRBV28 to TRBJ2-2, with TRBD1 matching over 8 bases. The CDR3 contains 16 residues. Germline CDR1 is MDHEN and CDR2 is SYDVKM. Trimming at V came to 5 bases and at J to 3 bases, leaving 8 bases not matched to a gene. The CDR3 is CASSQRRQGYTGELFF. CDR3 sequence (DNA): TGTGCCAGCAGTCAACGAAGACAGGGGTACACCGGGGAGCTGTTTTTT.